A selection of T cell receptor beta chains follows, all from one sample in a study of OX40 agonist ivuxolimab in advanced cancers. Assay used: immunoSEQ multiplex PCR; TCRdb lists only in-frame clones, some missing. The table shows about 120,000 clones, with around 89% occurring only once. Specimen: CD4+ or CD8+ T cells sorted from blood, collected in a trial of the OX40 agonist ivuxolimab. These TCRs come from an adult with an advanced solid tumor such as melanoma, head and neck, liver or kidney cancer. Each CDR3 is given with its conserved first and last residue. The order of the fields is V gene, clone size, J gene, CDR3 protein. Some rows mark clone size as missing; the rest say once, few, many or name a class of expanded clone.

>TRBV5-1|once|TRBJ1-3
CASRGSAGNTIYF
>TRBV19|.|TRBJ2-7
CASSHQANRGDEQYF
>TRBV19|.|TRBJ1-4
CASSIGVELNEKLFF
>TRBV6-5|.|TRBJ1-1
CASRNGQGGSRAFF
>TRBV4-3|.|TRBJ2-7
CASSQVAGQSYEQYF
>TRBV2|few|TRBJ2-5
CASITGKGETQYF
>TRBV28|.|TRBJ2-1
CASGRGSYNEQFF
>TRBV30|once|TRBJ2-1
CAWSVRGALSNEQFF
>TRBV19|.|TRBJ2-2
CASSATPGGQLNTGELFF
>TRBV6-6|.|TRBJ1-1
CASGSVGNTEAFF
>TRBV5-1|.|TRBJ2-5
CASSLGGGQETQYF
>TRBV18|.|TRBJ1-5
CASSGSGGRGSNQPQHF
>TRBV11-3|.|TRBJ1-4
CASSARTGAGEKLFF
>TRBV27|.|TRBJ2-1
CASSLNVRGSYNEQFF
>TRBV7-9|once|TRBJ1-3
CASSSQAPSSGNTIYF
>TRBV6-6|.|TRBJ2-1
CASSYSEYNEQFF
>TRBV28|.|TRBJ1-2
CASRLGGQASNYGYTF
>TRBV18|.|TRBJ2-5
CASSPRGGQETQYF
>TRBV28|.|TRBJ1-2
CASSSLAGTNYGYTF
>TRBV19|.|TRBJ2-4
CASSIGERGNIQYF
>TRBV28|.|TRBJ2-3
CASPPQGPSTDTQYF
>TRBV10-3|.|TRBJ2-3
CATDRGTDTQYF